This TCR beta chain was retrieved from a study of blood T cell repertoires in COVID-19. As for the study in general: Specimens from acute and convalescent COVID-19 originated in the United States, Italy and Spain. The analysed material was cDNA or gDNA that came from T cells, B-cell-depleted T cells, or PBMCs.

Original analysis: It was from reference gene primer amplification that nucleated cell counts were estimated. Generated by immunoSEQ multiplex PCR, the TCRdb table keeps only in-frame clones and is missing some. V, J and clone size reflect that table, while D and trimming were determined from the DNA. The sample yields nearly 55,000 clones, around 84% seen once. The trim removed 0 bases at V and 5 bases at J, leaving 8 bases unmatched. The germline gives CDR1 SGHNT, CDR2 YYREEE (reference sequence). The length of the CDR3 is 16 residues. This chain uses TRBV5-4 with TRBJ2-5, with 9 bases aligning to TRBD2. The TCR comes from a man aged 65 to 79 with active COVID-19. The sequencing input was peripheral blood. The CDR3 nucleotides read TGTGCCAGCAGCTTGGATTCGCGGGGGGGCCGGGAGACCCAGTACTTC. Protein product: CASSLDSRGGRETQYF.